This TCR beta chain was profiled in a study of T cells in Graves' hyperthyroidism and ophthalmopathy. Diagnosis of hyperthyroidism was new in patients aged 18 to 65, and its duration was under 2 months. The authors obtained PBMCs from about 9 ml of fresh peripheral blood. This clonotype was picked up many times. RNA transcripts provided the source from which TCR beta CDR3 regions were amplified. The HTBI primer set served for first-round RT-PCR of the TCR CDR3. One entry per CDR3 protein, called by TCRdb with MiXCR from the multiplex PCR reads. The sample consists of around 690,000 distinct CDR3 sequences, 17% of them appearing once. Sequenced: blood. The source is a man aged 45-65 years with Graves' hyperthyroidism.

The DNA for the CDR3 is TGTGCCAGCAGTGCCACAGGGGGGTCCTACGAGCAGTACTTC. Encoded protein: CASSATGGSYEQYF. This chain uses TRBV2 with TRBJ2-7, with TRBD1 matching 8 bases. This CDR3 comprises 14 residues. Germline V lookup: CDR1 SNHLY, CDR2 FYNNEI. V trimming: 4 bases; J trimming: 1 base; junction bases outside the gene matches: 3.